The 32 T cell receptor beta chains below all came from one sample that was sequenced in a study of response to subunit inactivated influenza vaccine (dated by TCRdb to 2017 to 2018). The library came from RT-PCR. The instrument was an Illumina HiSeq 2500. Clones were called with MiXCR by TCRdb after fastp trimmed the public reads at Q25, and only in-frame beta chains were retained. CDR3 protein sequences are deduplicated, and each keeps its most common genes and DNA. The sample table holds fewer than 800,000 distinct CDR3 sequences, of which about 15% were seen once. In total, the top ten clones hold roughly 12% of the sample. The source was PBMCs from blood, collected roughly 13 days after vaccination. Source of these receptors: a man aged 45 to 65 who received an inactivated influenza vaccine. Donor details come from another sample of the same person, matched by shared clones.

This clonotype was detected only a few times. This chain links TRBV28 with TRBJ1-6; D is unclear. The germline CDR1 and CDR2 sequences are MDHEN and SYDVKM. Trimming left V 7 bases short and J 7 bases short, with 14 bases between. The CDR3 is 14 amino acids. The CDR3 region is CASISRITNSPLHF. The CDR3 bases are TGTGCCAGCATTAGTAGGATCACCAATTCACCCCTCCACTTT. Full variable domain (missing parts from reference TRBV28 and TRBJ1-6): DVKVTQSSRYLVKRTGEKVFLECVQDMDHENMFWYRQDPGLGLRLIYFSYDVKMKEKGDIPEGYSVSREKKERFSLILESASTNQTSMYLCASISRITNSPLHFGNGTRLTVT.

This rearrangement joins TRBV6-5 to TRBJ2-1; D possibly corresponds to TRBD1 (5 bases). Germline V gene sequence: CDR1 MNHEY, CDR2 SVGAGI. This CDR3 contains 16 residues. The V end lost 0 bases, the J end lost 5 bases, and 14 bases lay between the germline ends. The CDR3 DNA follows: TGTGCCAGCAGTTACTCGGGTTGGCAGGGCGACAATGAGCAGTTCTTC. Translated: CASSYSGWQGDNEQFF.

The chain links TRBV10-3 to TRBJ2-5; 10 nucleotides align to TRBD2. Germline V CDR1 and CDR2: ENHRY, SYGVKD. V dropped 2 bases and J dropped 6; count of bases not matched to a gene: 9. The CDR3 spans 16 residues. CDR3 loop: CAISERSGGVSKTQYF. DNA for the CDR3: TGTGCCATCAGTGAGCGGAGCGGGGGGGTTTCAAAGACCCAGTACTTC.

Note on this clonotype: Just one base apart from a much larger clone, this may be a read error. This chain joins TRBV29-1 and TRBJ2-2; TRBD1 aligns across 7 bases. The V gene's germline CDR1 is SQVTM and CDR2 ANQGSEA. The CDR3 loop spans 14 amino acids. The CDR3: CSGAGTANIGELFF. The CDR3 DNA sequence: TGCAGCGGCGCCGGGACAGCTAACATCGGGGAGCTGTTTTTT.

The rearrangement joins TRBV5-1 to TRBJ1-1, with no clear D. V shed 0 bases and J shed 4 bases, with 13 bases lying between them. Germline values: CDR1 SGHRS, CDR2 YFSETQ. This CDR3 has 15 residues. The chain's CDR3 is CASSLERGSTTEAFF. DNA for the CDR3: TGCGCCAGCAGCTTGGAGAGAGGGAGTACCACTGAAGCTTTCTTT.

This clonotype appeared a few times. The genes are TRBV7-2 and TRBJ2-7; D gene ambiguous. CDR1 and CDR2 from the germline V gene are SGHTA and FQGNSA. The V end was cut by 5 bases, the J end by 2 bases, with 10 bases between. This CDR3 is built from 13 residues. The CDR3 spells CASSRSGAYEQYF. The CDR3 nucleotides read TGTGCCAGCAGCCGTAGTGGGGCCTACGAGCAGTACTTC. The complete variable domain, with remaining parts taken from reference TRBV7-2 and TRBJ2-7, reads GAGVSQSPSNKVTEKGKDVELRCDPISGHTALYWYRQSLGQGLEFLIYFQGNSAPDKSGLPSDRFSAERTGGSVSTLTIQRTQQEDSAVYLCASSRSGAYEQYFGPGTRLTVT.

In its sample, this clonotype was seen many times. The rearrangement links TRBV28 to TRBJ2-2, with 10 bases matching TRBD2. Germline V gene lookup returns CDR1 MDHEN and CDR2 SYDVKM. The CDR3 contains 17 residues. Trimming at V came to 1 base and at J to 1 base, leaving 3 bases not matched to a gene. CDR3 nucleotide sequence: TGTGCCAGCAGTTTATTCCCTAGCGGGAGGAACACCGGGGAGCTGTTTTTT. This translates into CASSLFPSGRNTGELFF.

There are many counts of this clonotype. The chain employs TRBV5-1 and TRBJ2-2; 8 nucleotides agree with TRBD2. The CDR3 loop spans 17 amino acids. Germline CDR1 SGHRS, CDR2 YFSETQ. Germline trimming cut 0 bases from V and 4 bases from J; bases unmatched to any gene: 8. The DNA for the CDR3 is TGCGCCAGCAGCTTGGCCGGGACTAGGTCGTCCACCGGGGAGCTGTTTTTT. This codes for CASSLAGTRSSTGELFF.

The chain recombines TRBV3-1 with TRBJ2-7; TRBD2 agrees at 9 bases. Per germline, CDR1 LGHDT and CDR2 YNNKEL (reference sequence). V gave up 4 bases and J gave up 4 bases; unmatched junction bases: 11. The CDR3 length is 16 residues. The CDR3 DNA sequence: TGTGCCAGCAGCCCCTCCTTCCGCGGGGGGGCTTACGAGCAGTACTTC. Its protein is CASSPSFRGGAYEQYF.

This clonotype was observed a handful of times. V gene TRBV6-1 combines with J gene TRBJ2-5; D uncertain. From germline, CDR1 is MNHNS and CDR2 SASEGT. The length of the CDR3 is 15 residues. V was cut by 6 bases and J by 0 bases, with 14 bases left in between. This chain's CDR3 is CASRPIWADQETQYF. The CDR3 coding sequence is TGTGCCAGCAGACCAATCTGGGCCGACCAAGAGACCCAGTACTTC.

This clonotype was counted a few times. This rearrangement joins TRBV6-2 or TRBV6-3 to TRBJ1-5; D perhaps matches TRBD1 (5 bases). The CDR3 extends over 15 amino acids. The V gene lost 5 bases and the J gene lost 1 base, with 12 bases spanning the gap. Germline V gene data show CDR1 as MNHEY and CDR2 as SVGEGT. CDR3 region: CASSVLGGSNQPQHF. The DNA of the CDR3 is TGTGCCAGCAGTGTCCTCGGGGGAAGCAATCAGCCCCAGCATTTT.

This CDR3 reads CASSQRRDRGYNEQFF. CDR3 DNA: TGCGCCAGCAGCCAAAGACGAGACAGGGGTTACAATGAGCAGTTCTTC. The chain links TRBV4-3 to TRBJ2-1, with 8 bases lining up with TRBD1. The V gene end was trimmed by 2 bases and the J gene end by 4 bases; junction bases not matched to a gene: 7. This CDR3 is 16 amino acids long. Germline CDR1 and CDR2: LGHNA and YSLEER.

This clonotype occurred a few times. The chain uses TRBV20-1 and TRBJ2-3; 8 bases are shared with TRBD2. CDR3 length: 16 amino acids. Looked up from germline, CDR1 is DFQATT and CDR2 is SNEGSKA (reference sequence). With V trimmed by 4 bases and J by 4 bases, 13 bases remained unmatched. The CDR3 DNA reads as TGCAGTGCTACCCCTTGGACTAGCCGGGTCCCAGATACGCAGTATTTT. Its translation is CSATPWTSRVPDTQYF.

V gene TRBV4-3 combines with J gene TRBJ2-7; no definite D call. Germline CDR1 is LGHNA and CDR2 is YSLEER. The ends were cut back, 2 bases at V and 1 base at J, with 6 bases in the middle. This CDR3 comprises 13 residues. Written as DNA, the CDR3 is TGCGCCAGCAGCCAATCTATGTCCTACGAGCAGTACTTC. This codes for CASSQSMSYEQYF.

The V and J genes are TRBV12-3 or TRBV12-4 and TRBJ2-7, with TRBD1 identical over 8 bases. Trimming removed 4 bases from V and 3 bases from J; junction bases left unmatched: 8. The CDR3 loop spans 15 amino acids. The CDR3 loop reads CASSSGQGAGYEQYF. The CDR3 bases are TGTGCCAGCAGTTCCGGACAGGGCGCTGGCTACGAGCAGTACTTC.

This clonotype came up a few times. The V gene is TRBV20-1, the J gene TRBJ2-3; 12 bases line up with TRBD2. Germline lookup yields CDR1 DFQATT and CDR2 SNEGSKA (reference sequence). This CDR3 region has 16 residues. Trimming at V came to 2 bases and at J to 4 bases, leaving 7 bases not matched to a gene. The CDR3 here is CSARPSTSGSSDTQYF. In DNA, the CDR3 is TGCAGTGCTAGACCGTCGACTAGCGGGAGTTCAGATACGCAGTATTTT.

The rearrangement joins TRBV12-3 or TRBV12-4 to TRBJ1-1; D not resolved. This CDR3 comprises 14 residues. V was clipped by 1 base and J by 0 bases, with 6 bases between them. The CDR3 reads CASSLGAMNTEAFF. The CDR3 DNA reads TGTGCCAGCAGTTTAGGCGCGATGAACACTGAAGCTTTCTTT.

This clonotype has just a few counts. V gene TRBV6-2 or TRBV6-3 combines with J gene TRBJ2-7; possibly TRBD2 for D (5 bases). The germline gives CDR1 MNHEY, CDR2 SVGEGT. Trimming stripped 3 bases from V and 5 bases from J, with 20 bases between. The CDR3 length is 16 residues. This CDR3 reads CASSYESGRARHEQYF. As DNA, the CDR3 is TGTGCCAGCAGTTATGAGAGCGGTAGAGCCCGGCACGAGCAGTACTTC.

The chain joins TRBV20-1 to TRBJ1-2; tentative D call: TRBD1 (6 bases). Trimming cost V 0 bases and J 2 bases, with 10 bases left between them. Germline CDR1 DFQATT, CDR2 SNEGSKA (reference sequence). The CDR3 runs to 14 residues. The CDR3 sequence is CSARDVQGNYGYTF. The CDR3 DNA reads as TGCAGTGCTAGAGATGTCCAGGGGAACTATGGCTACACCTTC.

This clonotype was seen many times. This chain links TRBV4-1 with TRBJ2-1, with D hard to call. Trimming removed 0 bases from V and 4 bases from J, with 16 bases in between. The CDR3 consists of 17 residues. Germline assignment: CDR1 MGHRA and CDR2 YSYEKL. CDR3 sequence (DNA): TGCGCCAGCAGCCAAGATCGGAAGGTTTTGGGATACAATGAGCAGTTCTTC. Translation: CASSQDRKVLGYNEQFF.

The J gene is TRBJ2-2, the V gene TRBV20-1; 7 bases agree with TRBD2. J was trimmed by 5 bases and V by 3 bases; bases with no gene match: 3. Looked up from germline, CDR1 is DFQATT and CDR2 is SNEGSKA (reference sequence). The CDR3 runs to 13 residues. The chain's CDR3 is CSARASGTGELFF. The CDR3 DNA reads TGCAGTGCTAGGGCTAGCGGAACCGGGGAGCTGTTTTTT.

The chain links TRBV20-1 to TRBJ1-1; tentatively, D is TRBD1 (5 bases). Germline CDR1 and CDR2: DFQATT and SNEGSKA (reference sequence). This CDR3 region has 16 residues. The germline V and J ends were trimmed by 0 bases and 3 bases, with 17 bases remaining between them. The CDR3 DNA is TGCAGTGCTAGAGATGTGATCGACGGGGGTGACACTGAAGCTTTCTTT. It specifies CSARDVIDGGDTEAFF.

The rearrangement joins TRBV10-3 to TRBJ2-7; D not resolved. The V end lost 10 bases, the J end lost 4 bases, and 20 bases lay between the germline ends. CDR3 length equals 14 residues. Germline V gives CDR1 ENHRY, CDR2 SYGVKD. This CDR3 reads CATLKEPLGYEQYF. The DNA of the CDR3 is TGTGCCACCTTGAAAGAGCCCCTGGGGTACGAGCAGTACTTC.

The rearrangement joins TRBV7-9 to TRBJ2-3; D is perhaps TRBD2 (5 bases). The CDR3 runs to 14 residues. Germline loops: CDR1 SEHNR, CDR2 FQNEAQ (reference sequence). V dropped 5 bases and J dropped 5 bases, with 14 bases sitting between them. The CDR3 DNA follows: TGTGCCAGCAGCGTAGGAGAAGCGGAAGATACGCAGTATTTT. It codes for CASSVGEAEDTQYF. Drawing the rest from reference TRBV7-9 and TRBJ2-3, the complete variable domain is DTGVSQNPRHKITKRGQNVTFRCDPISEHNRLYWYRQTLGQGPEFLTYFQNEAQLEKSRLLSDRFSAERPKGSFSTLEIQRTEQGDSAMYLCASSVGEAEDTQYFGPGTRLTVL.

This clonotype was recorded once. The chain is built from TRBV7-9 and TRBJ2-6; no clear D. Germline V lookup: CDR1 SEHNR, CDR2 FQNEAQ (reference sequence). V was pared by 1 base and J by 5 bases, with 12 bases between. This CDR3 comprises 16 residues. The CDR3 DNA follows: TGTGCCAGCAGCTTAGGAACATCAGGTTGGGCCAACGTCCTGACTTTC. Its protein is CASSLGTSGWANVLTF.

V is TRBV12-3 or TRBV12-4 and J is TRBJ2-1; D is perhaps TRBD2 (6 bases). V was cut by 7 bases and J by 8 bases, with 18 bases left in between. This CDR3 has 14 amino acids. The CDR3 is CASIPAGGDDEQFF. CDR3 DNA sequence: TGTGCCAGCATCCCGGCGGGCGGGGATGATGAGCAGTTCTTC.

This chain uses TRBV6-5 with TRBJ1-1; D might be TRBD1 (5 bases). The germline V and J ends were trimmed by 6 bases and 4 bases, with 9 bases remaining between them. The CDR3 contains 12 residues. Germline assignment: CDR1 MNHEY and CDR2 SVGAGI. The CDR3 region is CASRRGVTEAFF. As DNA, the CDR3 is TGTGCCAGCAGGCGGGGGGTCACTGAAGCTTTCTTT.

This clonotype was picked up a small number of times. The chain joins TRBV28 to TRBJ1-2; TRBD1 agrees at 9 bases. The CDR3 contains 17 residues. V trimming: 6 bases; J trimming: 2 bases; junction bases outside the gene matches: 13. CDR1 MDHEN and CDR2 SYDVKM come from the germline V gene. CDR3 nucleotides: TGTGCCAGCAGAAGGCCATCCGGGACAGGGTGGAACTATGGCTACACCTTC. It yields the protein CASRRPSGTGWNYGYTF.

This clonotype was detected a few times. CDR3 nucleotide sequence: TGTGCCATCAGGGCAGGGGGCTCAGAGACCCAGTACTTC. Its translation is CAIRAGGSETQYF. This chain connects TRBV10-3 to TRBJ2-5, with 8 bases matching TRBD1. The germline V gene encodes CDR1 ENHRY and CDR2 SYGVKD. The CDR3 loop spans 13 amino acids. The J segment lost 4 bases and the V segment lost 6 bases, leaving 4 bases of the junction unmatched.

Many counts were recorded for this clonotype. The genes are TRBV12-3 or TRBV12-4 and TRBJ1-2; D is uncertain. The V end lost 1 base, the J end lost 7 bases, and 10 bases lay between the germline ends. This CDR3 contains 13 residues. The chain's CDR3 is CASSLGLGSGYTF. The CDR3 DNA reads as TGTGCCAGCAGTTTAGGATTGGGGTCTGGCTACACCTTC.

In its sample, this clonotype was seen a few times. This chain uses TRBV6-2 or TRBV6-3 with TRBJ2-7, with D tentatively TRBD1 (5 bases). Germline V CDR1 and CDR2: MNHEY, SVGEGT. This CDR3 is built from 16 residues. Trimming shortened V by 0 bases and J by 10 bases, and 22 bases separated the two germline ends. The CDR3 nucleotides read TGTGCCAGCAGTTACTCCGACAGCTACCCCCCCCCACCTCAGTACTTC. Translation: CASSYSDSYPPPPQYF.

The V call is TRBV18, the J call TRBJ2-5; 8 nucleotides align to TRBD1. CDR1 KGHSH and CDR2 LQKENI come from the germline V gene. This CDR3 has 14 residues. V lost 3 bases and J lost 9; bases outside the gene matches: 9. This CDR3 reads CASSPPSGQGPQYF. CDR3 sequence (DNA): TGTGCCAGCTCACCTCCGAGCGGACAGGGCCCCCAGTACTTC.